This TCR beta chain was sequenced during a study of blood T cell repertoires in COVID-19. With 3 bases removed from V and 6 bases from J, the gap between germline ends came to 12 bases. The CDR3 runs 13 residues. From germline, CDR1 is SGDLS and CDR2 YYNGEE. Here immunoSEQ multiplex PCR was the method, and the copy in TCRdb shows in-frame clones only, minus some. The table includes about 160,000 clones, approximately 93% detected once. Sequencing was carried out using peripheral blood. The chain uses TRBV9 and TRBJ2-5; a weak D match, TRBD1 (6 bases). This sequence originates from an older woman with COVID-19, enrolled during active disease. CDR3 region: CASSAGVLQTQYF. CDR3 coding DNA: TGTGCCAGCAGCGCAGGGGTTCTGCAGACCCAGTACTTC.